These 15 T cell receptor beta chains originate from one sample sequenced in a study of blood T cell repertoires in COVID-19. Produced via immunoSEQ multiplex PCR; TCRdb's table is partial and in-frame only. This sample has roughly 200,000 clones, with approximately 85% found just once. Sequenced sample: PBMCs or T cells enriched from blood (not recorded which). The source of these receptors is a man in his forties who had recovered from COVID-19.

The chain is built from TRBV5-1 and TRBJ2-5; D is unresolved. The CDR3 is made up of 17 amino acids. Trimming took off 2 bases at V and 3 bases at J, with 20 bases between the two ends. Germline CDR1 reads SGHRS; CDR2 reads YFSETQ. CDR3 region: CASSFRQRDAIEETQYF. For the CDR3, the DNA is TGCGCCAGCAGCTTCCGACAACGAGACGCGATTGAAGAGACCCAGTACTTC.

The genes are TRBV27 and TRBJ2-5, with TRBD2 matching 11 bases. From germline, CDR1 is MNHEY and CDR2 SMNVEV (reference sequence). Trimming cost V 6 bases and J 4 bases; bases outside gene matches: 10. The CDR3 runs to 16 residues. CDR3 amino acids: CASSSLAGGELETQYF. Here the CDR3 DNA reads TGTGCCAGCAGCTCGTTAGCGGGGGGGGAGCTAGAGACCCAGTACTTC.

The chain is built from TRBV28 and TRBJ1-6; D remains ambiguous. Per germline, CDR1 MDHEN and CDR2 SYDVKM. CDR3 length equals 12 residues. The V and J ends lost 6 bases and 7 bases respectively, with 7 bases between them. The CDR3: CASSRLNSPLHF. CDR3 bases: TGTGCCAGCAGCCGACTGAATTCACCCCTCCACTTT. Based on the CDR3 plus reference TRBV28 and TRBJ1-6, the full variable domain is DVKVTQSSRYLVKRTGEKVFLECVQDMDHENMFWYRQDPGLGLRLIYFSYDVKMKEKGDIPEGYSVSREKKERFSLILESASTNQTSMYLCASSRLNSPLHFGNGTRLTVT.

This chain joins TRBV29-1 and TRBJ1-2, with 8 positions matching TRBD1. Trimming removed 6 bases from V and 6 bases from J; junction bases left unmatched: 9. The CDR3 length is 13 residues. Germline CDR1 and CDR2: SQVTM and ANQGSEA. The CDR3 sequence is CSVSRTGQNGYTF. The DNA for the CDR3 is TGCAGCGTCTCCCGGACAGGGCAAAATGGCTACACCTTC.

The chain couples TRBV2 to TRBJ2-7, with TRBD2 matching over 10 bases. This CDR3 is 14 amino acids long. The germline V gene has CDR1 SNHLY and CDR2 FYNNEI. Trimming removed 5 bases from V and 4 bases from J; junction bases left unmatched: 5. In DNA, the CDR3 is TGTGCCAGCAGTCTCTGGACTAGCGGATACGAGCAGTACGTC. Translation: CASSLWTSGYEQYV.

The V gene is TRBV6-6, the J gene TRBJ2-7; 9 bases agree with TRBD2. Looked up from germline, CDR1 is MNHNY and CDR2 is SVGAGI (reference sequence). There are 13 residues in the CDR3. V lost 6 bases, J lost 6 bases, and 6 bases stayed unmatched. The CDR3 DNA sequence: TGTGCCAGCAGCCCGGGACTAGCTCTCGAGCAGTACGTC. Translating it yields CASSPGLALEQYV.

V gene TRBV2 combines with J gene TRBJ1-1; D may be TRBD1 (6 bases). CDR3 length: 12 residues. Trimming pared 8 bases from V and 11 bases from J, leaving 18 bases between. The V gene's germline CDR1 is SNHLY and CDR2 FYNNEI. Here the CDR3 DNA reads TGTGCCAGCTCCCGAGATACAGGGCTTGCTTTCTTT. This gives the protein CASSRDTGLAFF.

The V call is TRBV7-3, the J call TRBJ2-3; the D gene is possibly TRBD2 (5 bases). CDR1 and CDR2 (germline): SGHTA, FQGTGA. V shed 3 bases and J shed 6 bases, with 13 bases lying between them. This CDR3 spans 14 amino acids. CDR3 sequence: CASSLGEGPDTQYF. The CDR3 DNA sequence: TGTGCCAGCAGCTTGGGTGAGGGCCCGGATACGCAGTATTTT.

The chain joins TRBV6-5 to TRBJ2-7; 11 bases match TRBD2. Germline trimming cut 6 bases from V and 3 bases from J; bases unmatched to any gene: 7. Germline CDR1 MNHEY, CDR2 SVGAGI. The CDR3 runs to 15 residues. The CDR3 nucleotides are TGTGCCAGCAGACCCACTAGCGGGAGTTTCTACGAGCAGTACTTC. Translated: CASRPTSGSFYEQYF.

This clone was picked up one time. The CDR3 spells CATSDPTRPGGSYNEQFF. In DNA, the CDR3 is TGTGCCACCAGTGACCCTACCCGACCGGGGGGATCCTACAATGAGCAGTTCTTC. This chain joins TRBV24-1 and TRBJ2-1; 7 nucleotides match TRBD2. Germline loops: CDR1 KGHDR, CDR2 SFDVKD. Losses at the gene ends were 4 bases for V and 1 base for J; bases not matched to a gene: 12. This CDR3 comprises 18 residues.

The J gene is TRBJ1-1, the V gene TRBV4-2; 7 nucleotides line up with TRBD1. This CDR3 spans 12 amino acids. Germline V gives CDR1 LGHNA, CDR2 YNFKEQ. The ends lost 6 bases at V and 7 bases at J; junction bases unmatched: 5. The CDR3 DNA is TGTGCCAGCAGAATGGGGGACAGTGAAGCTTTCTTT. As protein: CASRMGDSEAFF.

This clone was recorded a few times. The V call is TRBV29-1, the J call TRBJ1-1; 7 bases map to TRBD1. The CDR3 is made up of 14 amino acids. Germline trimming cut 2 bases from V and 0 bases from J; bases unmatched to any gene: 3. The germline V gene has CDR1 SQVTM and CDR2 ANQGSEA. CDR3 sequence reads: CSVEWTGMNTEAFF. The CDR3, as DNA: TGCAGCGTTGAATGGACAGGAATGAACACTGAAGCTTTCTTT. Filled out from reference TRBV29-1 and TRBJ1-1, the complete variable domain reads SAVISQKPSRDICQRGTSLTIQCQVDSQVTMMFWYRQQPGQSLTLIATANQGSEATYESGFVIDKFPISRPNLTFSTLTVSNMSPEDSSIYLCSVEWTGMNTEAFFGQGTRLTVV.

This clone showed up just a few times. The CDR3: CASRVEAIRDNEQFF. The CDR3 nucleotides are TGTGCCAGCAGGGTTGAGGCTATCAGAGACAATGAGCAGTTCTTC. The chain has TRBV27 and TRBJ2-1; no firm D call. Trimming cost V 6 bases and J 5 bases, with 17 bases left between them. Germline CDR1 and CDR2: MNHEY and SMNVEV (reference sequence). The CDR3 runs to 15 residues.

The chain carries TRBV6-5 and TRBJ1-5; TRBD1 is a possible D gene (5 bases). The V gene's germline CDR1 is MNHEY and CDR2 SVGAGI. This CDR3 comprises 13 residues. The V gene lost 6 bases and the J gene lost 3 bases, with 9 bases spanning the gap. In nucleotides, the CDR3 is TGTGCCAGCAGAGCAGGGTTCAATCAGCCCCAGCATTTT. Translated: CASRAGFNQPQHF.

This chain links TRBV9 with TRBJ2-5; perhaps TRBD1 as D (7 bases). There are 15 residues in the CDR3. V was pared by 2 bases and J by 4 bases, with 15 bases between. Germline V lookup: CDR1 SGDLS, CDR2 YYNGEE. CDR3 in amino acids: CASSVTRQGGETQYF. In nucleotides, the CDR3 is TGTGCCAGCAGCGTGACGCGACAGGGAGGAGAGACCCAGTACTTC.